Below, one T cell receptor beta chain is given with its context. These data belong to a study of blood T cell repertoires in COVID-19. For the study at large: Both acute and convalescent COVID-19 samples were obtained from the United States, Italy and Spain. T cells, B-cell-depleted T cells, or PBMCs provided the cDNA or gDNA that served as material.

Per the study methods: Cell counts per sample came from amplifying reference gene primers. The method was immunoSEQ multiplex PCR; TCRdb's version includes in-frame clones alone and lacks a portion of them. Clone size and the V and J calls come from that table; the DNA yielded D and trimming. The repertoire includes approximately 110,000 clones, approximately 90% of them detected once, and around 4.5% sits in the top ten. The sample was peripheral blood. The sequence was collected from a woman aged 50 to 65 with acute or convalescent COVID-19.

The chain's CDR3 is CASSLALADTQYF. The CDR3 bases are TGTGCCAGCAGCTTAGCCTTAGCAGATACGCAGTATTTT. The chain combines TRBV7-9 with TRBJ2-3; no reliable D call. Germline V gene data show CDR1 as SEHNR and CDR2 as FQNEAQ (reference sequence). CDR3 size: 13 residues. V was cut by 0 bases and J by 4 bases, with 5 bases left in between.